This T cell receptor (beta chain) stems from a study of monozygotic twins with inflammatory bowel disease. Broader study findings: It was not supported that a single strong signal or clonotype was associated with IBD.

Comment on this clonotype: No antigen is known for it.

Donors each contributed one blood sample measuring 2 to 3 ml. UMIs with a 6-nucleotide sample barcode were added by template switching. The cDNA of both the TCRalpha and TCRbeta chains was subjected to two nested PCRs of about 15 and 9 cycles. TCRdb reprocessed the 5' RACE reads, keeping one entry per CDR3 protein, no DNA. There are a few hundred thousand distinct CDR3 sequences in the sample, with just over 2.5% held by the top ten. The CDR3 has 16 residues. CDR1 and CDR2 from the germline V gene are SGHNT and YENEEA. The sample was blood. The V call is TRBV11-3, the J call TRBJ2-1; there is no DNA to check the TCRdb D call of TRBD1. The sequence derives from a human donor with ulcerative colitis or Crohn's disease, or a healthy co-twin of an affected twin (not recorded which). The CDR3 spells CASSQPGQGLDNEQFF.